The 9 T cell receptor beta chains presented below share a single source sample, sequenced in a study of shared clonotypes between healthy human individuals. Generated by immunoSEQ multiplex PCR, the TCRdb table keeps only in-frame clones and is missing some. The sample yields 2 million to 2.5 million clones, just over 90% seen once. CD8 cells classed as naive were CD45RO-negative and positively selected for CCR7, excluding terminally differentiated effector memory CD45RA+ cells. The sequenced material came from naive CD8+ T cells from PBMCs. The receptors were sampled from a young man in good health. Some clones in this sample may be carry-over from other donors' samples.

The chain has TRBV30 and TRBJ2-5, with 7 bases matching TRBD2. Germline-derived CDR1 and CDR2 are GTSNPN and SVGIG (reference sequence). J lost 4 bases, V lost 4 bases, and 9 bases had no gene match. The CDR3 is 14 residues long. The CDR3 region has the DNA TGTGCCTGGAATACCCTGGGGGGGATAGAGACCCAGTACTTC. Translating gives CAWNTLGGIETQYF.

This clone was counted once. The same CDR3 arises from other DNA sequences in this sample as well. The chain combines TRBV28 with TRBJ1-1; tentatively, D is TRBD1 (6 bases). Trimming cost V 3 bases and J 5 bases, with 10 bases left between them. Germline CDR1 is MDHEN and CDR2 is SYDVKM. CDR3 size: 13 residues. The CDR3 here is CASSLGGRTEAFF. The CDR3 DNA reads as TGTGCCAGCAGTTTGGGGGGGCGGACTGAAGCTTTCTTT.

In its sample, this clone was seen a few times. Other nucleotide sequences in the sample specify the same CDR3. The chain recombines TRBV2 with TRBJ2-7; no clear D. With 5 bases removed from V and 2 bases from J, the gap between germline ends came to 4 bases. There are 11 residues in the CDR3. The V gene's germline CDR1 is SNHLY and CDR2 FYNNEI. The CDR3 is CASSPTYEQYF. CDR3 sequence (DNA): TGTGCCAGCAGTCCTACCTACGAGCAGTACTTC.

The rearrangement joins TRBV11-3 to TRBJ2-6, with a weak D call TRBD1 (6 bases). Germline CDR1 is SGHNT and CDR2 is YENEEA. This CDR3 has 16 amino acids. Between the trimmed V and J ends, which lost 1 base and 2 bases, there was a span of 9 bases. Written as DNA, the CDR3 is TGTGCCAGCAGCTTAGGGGGACACCCTGGGGCCAACGTCCTGACTTTC. Its translation is CASSLGGHPGANVLTF.

The chain has TRBV10-3 and TRBJ2-7, with 10 positions matching TRBD1. Per germline, CDR1 ENHRY and CDR2 SYGVKD. Losses at the gene ends were 3 bases for V and 9 bases for J; bases not matched to a gene: 17. The CDR3 sequence is 17 residues long. The CDR3 sequence: CAISDRPPGQGRRVQYF. CDR3 DNA: TGTGCCATCAGTGACAGACCCCCGGGACAGGGGAGGAGGGTGCAGTACTTC.

The CDR3 DNA follows: TGTGCCAGCAGCCCCGGGACAGGCCACACTGAAGCTTTCTTT. Protein: CASSPGTGHTEAFF. V gene TRBV28 combines with J gene TRBJ1-1; 8 bases map to TRBD1. Germline assignment: CDR1 MDHEN and CDR2 SYDVKM. The CDR3 consists of 14 residues. J gave up 3 bases and V 6 bases, and 6 bases lay outside the gene matches.

This clone was counted once. The chain links TRBV7-8 to TRBJ2-1, with 8 nucleotides matching TRBD2. V trimming: 1 base; J trimming: 15 bases; junction bases outside the gene matches: 11. The CDR3 runs to 14 residues. Germline V gives CDR1 SGHVS, CDR2 FQNEAQ. The CDR3 loop reads CASSLVGLANDGFF. The CDR3, as DNA: TGTGCCAGCAGCTTAGTTGGACTAGCCAATGACGGGTTCTTC.

This clone is a singleton in its sample. This rearrangement joins TRBV4-3 to TRBJ2-7; D possibly corresponds to TRBD1 (5 bases). Germline loops: CDR1 LGHNA, CDR2 YSLEER. V lost 1 base to trimming and J lost 10 bases, with 17 bases between them. The CDR3 consists of 14 residues. CDR3 sequence: CASSQGVGAPGQYF. CDR3 nucleotides: TGCGCCAGCAGCCAAGGAGTAGGGGCTCCAGGTCAGTACTTC.

As concerns this clone: Other DNA sequences in the sample encode the same CDR3. The J gene is TRBJ2-3, the V gene TRBV11-3, with D hard to call. V was clipped by 0 bases and J by 6 bases, with 7 bases between them. There are 13 residues in the CDR3. Per the germline V gene, CDR1 is SGHNT and CDR2 is YENEEA. CDR3 DNA: TGTGCCAGCAGCTTAGATCGACGGGATACGCAGTATTTT. Translated: CASSLDRRDTQYF.